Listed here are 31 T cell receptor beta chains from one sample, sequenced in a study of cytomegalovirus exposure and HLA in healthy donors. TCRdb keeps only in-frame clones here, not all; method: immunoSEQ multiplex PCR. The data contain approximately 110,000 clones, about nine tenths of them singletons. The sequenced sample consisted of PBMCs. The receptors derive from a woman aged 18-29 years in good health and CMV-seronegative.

The CDR3 bases are TGTGCCAGCAGTCCGACGGGACTCCGCTCCTACGAGCAGTACTTC. As protein: CASSPTGLRSYEQYF. The J gene is TRBJ2-7, the V gene TRBV27, with D maybe TRBD2 (6 bases). The germline V gene has CDR1 MNHEY and CDR2 SMNVEV (reference sequence). The CDR3 is made up of 15 amino acids. Deletions cut 5 bases from V and 0 bases from J, with 14 bases between.

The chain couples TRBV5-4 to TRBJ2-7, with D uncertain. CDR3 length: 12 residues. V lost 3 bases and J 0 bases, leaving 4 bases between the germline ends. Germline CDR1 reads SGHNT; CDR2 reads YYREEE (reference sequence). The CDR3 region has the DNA TGTGCCAGCAGCTCGTTCTCCTACGAGCAGTACTTC. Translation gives CASSSFSYEQYF.

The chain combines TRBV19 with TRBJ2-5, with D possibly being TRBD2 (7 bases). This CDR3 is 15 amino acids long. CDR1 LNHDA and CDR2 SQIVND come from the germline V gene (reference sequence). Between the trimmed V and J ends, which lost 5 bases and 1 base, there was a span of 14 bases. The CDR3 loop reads CASSPGGSIQETQYF. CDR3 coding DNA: TGTGCCAGTAGTCCGGGGGGCTCTATCCAAGAGACCCAGTACTTC.

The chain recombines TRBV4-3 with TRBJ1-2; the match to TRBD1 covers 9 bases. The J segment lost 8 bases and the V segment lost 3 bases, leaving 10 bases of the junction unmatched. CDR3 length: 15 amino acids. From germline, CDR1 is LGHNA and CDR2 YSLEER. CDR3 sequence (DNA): TGCGCCAGCAGCCACGGGGACAGGGATGCTTTCGGCTACACCTTC. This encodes CASSHGDRDAFGYTF.

The CDR3 bases are TGTGCCAGCAGTTCAACCGGGACAGGAAACTATGGCTACACCTTC. It codes for CASSSTGTGNYGYTF. The J gene is TRBJ1-2, the V gene TRBV6-5; 8 bases are a match to TRBD1. J gave up 2 bases and V 4 bases, and 6 bases lay outside the gene matches. The length of the CDR3 is 15 residues. The V gene's germline CDR1 is MNHEY and CDR2 SVGAGI.

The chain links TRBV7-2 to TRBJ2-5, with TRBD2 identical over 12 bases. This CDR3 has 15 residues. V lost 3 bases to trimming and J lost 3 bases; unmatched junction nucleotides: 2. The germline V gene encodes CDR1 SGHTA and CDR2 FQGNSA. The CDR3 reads CASSFGLAGKETQYF. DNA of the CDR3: TGTGCCAGCAGCTTCGGACTAGCGGGAAAAGAGACCCAGTACTTC.

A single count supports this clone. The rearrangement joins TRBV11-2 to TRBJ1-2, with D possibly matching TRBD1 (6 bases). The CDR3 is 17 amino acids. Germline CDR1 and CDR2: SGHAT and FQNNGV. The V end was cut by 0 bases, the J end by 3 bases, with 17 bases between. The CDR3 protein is CASSLDRGTSRHYGYTF. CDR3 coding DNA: TGTGCCAGCAGCTTAGATCGTGGGACATCGAGACACTATGGCTACACCTTC.

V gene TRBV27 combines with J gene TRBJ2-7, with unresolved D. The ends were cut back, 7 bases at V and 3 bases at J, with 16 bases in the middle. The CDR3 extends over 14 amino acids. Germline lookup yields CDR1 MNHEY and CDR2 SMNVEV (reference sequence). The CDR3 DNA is TGTGCCAGCACTTCCGCCGAACTCCACTACGAGCAGTACTTC. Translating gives CASTSAELHYEQYF.

The CDR3 bases are TGTGCCTGGAGTGGTGGTTTCACGGGAGGAAATCAGCCCCAGCATTTT. It encodes CAWSGGFTGGNQPQHF. The rearrangement uses TRBV30 and TRBJ1-5; D remains ambiguous. The CDR3 contains 16 residues. The V end was cut by 1 base, the J end by 4 bases, with 17 bases between. CDR1 is GTSNPN and CDR2 is SVGIG in the germline V gene (reference sequence).

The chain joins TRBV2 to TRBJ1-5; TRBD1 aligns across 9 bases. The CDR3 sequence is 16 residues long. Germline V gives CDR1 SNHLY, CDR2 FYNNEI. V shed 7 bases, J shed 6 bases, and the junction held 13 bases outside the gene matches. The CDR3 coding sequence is TGTGCCAGCATCGAATCGATCCGGGACAGGGTTCAGCCCCAGCATTTT. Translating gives CASIESIRDRVQPQHF.

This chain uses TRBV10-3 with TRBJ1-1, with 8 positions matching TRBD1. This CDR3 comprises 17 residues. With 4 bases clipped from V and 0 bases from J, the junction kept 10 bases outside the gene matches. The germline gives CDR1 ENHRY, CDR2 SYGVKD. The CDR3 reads CAISGRQGSSVNTEAFF. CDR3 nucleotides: TGTGCCATCAGTGGACGACAGGGGTCATCGGTGAACACTGAAGCTTTCTTT.

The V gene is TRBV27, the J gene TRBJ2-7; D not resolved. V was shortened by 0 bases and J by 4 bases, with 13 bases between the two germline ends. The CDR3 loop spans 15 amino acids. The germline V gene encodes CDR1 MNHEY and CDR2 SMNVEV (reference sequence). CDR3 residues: CASSLSSLVGYEQYF. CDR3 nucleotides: TGTGCCAGCAGTTTATCTTCCCTGGTCGGGTACGAGCAGTACTTC.

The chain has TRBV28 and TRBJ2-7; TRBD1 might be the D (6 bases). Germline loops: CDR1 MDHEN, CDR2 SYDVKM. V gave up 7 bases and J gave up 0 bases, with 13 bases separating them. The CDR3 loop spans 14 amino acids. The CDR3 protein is CASNAGVSSYEQYF. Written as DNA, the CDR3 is TGTGCCAGCAATGCAGGGGTTTCCTCCTACGAGCAGTACTTC.

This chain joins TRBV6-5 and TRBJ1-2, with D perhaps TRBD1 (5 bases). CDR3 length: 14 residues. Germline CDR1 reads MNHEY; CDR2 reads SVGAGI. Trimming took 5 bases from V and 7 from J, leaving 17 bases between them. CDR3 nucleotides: TGTGCCAGCAGTAAAGCTATGGGGCATTTTGGCTACACCTTC. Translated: CASSKAMGHFGYTF.

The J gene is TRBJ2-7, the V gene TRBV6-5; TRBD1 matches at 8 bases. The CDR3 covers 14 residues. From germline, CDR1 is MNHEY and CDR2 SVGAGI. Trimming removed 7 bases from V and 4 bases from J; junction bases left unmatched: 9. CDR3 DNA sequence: TGTGCCAGCACCGACCCCGGGACAGGATACGAGCAGTACTTC. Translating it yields CASTDPGTGYEQYF.

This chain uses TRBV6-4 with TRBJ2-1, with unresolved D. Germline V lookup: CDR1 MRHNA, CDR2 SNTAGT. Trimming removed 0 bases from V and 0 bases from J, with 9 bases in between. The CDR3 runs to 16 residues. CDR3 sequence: CASSDSTGSSYNEQFF. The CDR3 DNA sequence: TGTGCCAGCAGTGACTCGACTGGATCCTCCTACAATGAGCAGTTCTTC.

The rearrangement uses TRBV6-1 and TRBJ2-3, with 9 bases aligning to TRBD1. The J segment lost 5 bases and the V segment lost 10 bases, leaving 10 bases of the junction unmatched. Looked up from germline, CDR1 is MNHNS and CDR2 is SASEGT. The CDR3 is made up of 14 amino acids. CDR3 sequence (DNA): TGTGCCACGAGCTTGGACAGGGGTGTAGATACGCAGTATTTT. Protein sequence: CATSLDRGVDTQYF.

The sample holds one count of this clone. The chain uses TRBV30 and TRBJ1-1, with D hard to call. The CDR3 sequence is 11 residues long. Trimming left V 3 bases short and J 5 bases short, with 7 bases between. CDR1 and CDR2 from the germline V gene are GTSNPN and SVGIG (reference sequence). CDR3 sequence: CAWRRETEAFF. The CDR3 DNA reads TGTGCCTGGAGGAGGGAAACTGAAGCTTTCTTT.

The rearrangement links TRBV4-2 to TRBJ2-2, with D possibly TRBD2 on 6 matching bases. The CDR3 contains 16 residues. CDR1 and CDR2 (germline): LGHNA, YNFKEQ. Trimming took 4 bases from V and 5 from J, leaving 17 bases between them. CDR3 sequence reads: CASSRRVGEETGELFF. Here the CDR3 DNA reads TGTGCCAGCAGCCGACGAGTGGGGGAGGAAACCGGGGAGCTGTTTTTT.

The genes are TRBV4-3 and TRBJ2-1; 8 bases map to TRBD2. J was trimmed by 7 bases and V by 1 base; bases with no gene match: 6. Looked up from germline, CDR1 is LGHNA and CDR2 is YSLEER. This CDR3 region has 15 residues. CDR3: CASSQGLARLNEQFF. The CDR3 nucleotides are TGCGCCAGCAGCCAAGGACTAGCGAGGTTGAATGAGCAGTTCTTC.

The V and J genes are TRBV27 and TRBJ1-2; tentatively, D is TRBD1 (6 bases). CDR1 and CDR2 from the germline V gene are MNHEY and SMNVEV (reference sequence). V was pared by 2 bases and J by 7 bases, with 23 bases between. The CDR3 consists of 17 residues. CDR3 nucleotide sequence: TGTGCCAGCAGTTTAAGCCCGGGACATCTCAACGTACTTGGCTACACCTTC. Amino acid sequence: CASSLSPGHLNVLGYTF.

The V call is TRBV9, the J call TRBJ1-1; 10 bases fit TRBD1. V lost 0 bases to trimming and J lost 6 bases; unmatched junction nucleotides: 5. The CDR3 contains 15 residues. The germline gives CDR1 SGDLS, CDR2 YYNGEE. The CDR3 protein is CASSVGRDRGPEAFF. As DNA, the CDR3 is TGTGCCAGCAGCGTAGGGAGGGACAGGGGCCCTGAAGCTTTCTTT.

In nucleotides, the CDR3 is TGTGCCAGCAGTTTCCCCTTGACTAGCGGGAGCAATGAGCAGTTCTTC. Residues: CASSFPLTSGSNEQFF. This chain uses TRBV28 with TRBJ2-1, with 12 bases that match TRBD2. The CDR3 contains 16 residues. J lost 6 bases, V lost 3 bases, and 6 bases had no gene match. Germline CDR1 MDHEN, CDR2 SYDVKM.

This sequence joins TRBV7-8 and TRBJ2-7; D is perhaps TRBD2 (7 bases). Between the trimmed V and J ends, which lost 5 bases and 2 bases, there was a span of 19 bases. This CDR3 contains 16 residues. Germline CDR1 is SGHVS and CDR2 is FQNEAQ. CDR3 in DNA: TGTGCCAGCAGCCCAGAGGGGGGGGCCCTGCCCTACGAGCAGTACTTC. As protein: CASSPEGGALPYEQYF.

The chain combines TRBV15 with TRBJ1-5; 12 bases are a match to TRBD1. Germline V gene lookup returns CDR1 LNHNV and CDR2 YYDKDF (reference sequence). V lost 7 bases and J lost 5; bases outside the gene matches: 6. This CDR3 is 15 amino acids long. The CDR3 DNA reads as TGTGCCACCACCGAAGGGACAGGGGGCGATCAGCCCCAGCATTTT. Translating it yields CATTEGTGGDQPQHF.

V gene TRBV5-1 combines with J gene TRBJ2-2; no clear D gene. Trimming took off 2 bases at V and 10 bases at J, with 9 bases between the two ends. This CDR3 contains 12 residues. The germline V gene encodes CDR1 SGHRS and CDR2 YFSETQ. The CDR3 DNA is TGCGCCAGCAGCTTTAACCAGGAGGAGCTGTTTTTT. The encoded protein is CASSFNQEELFF. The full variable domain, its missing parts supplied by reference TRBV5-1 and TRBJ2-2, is KAGVTQTPRYLIKTRGQQVTLSCSPISGHRSVSWYQQTPGQGLQFLFEYFSETQRNKGNFPGRFSGRQFSNSRSEMNVSTLELGDSALYLCASSFNQEELFFGEGSRLTVL.

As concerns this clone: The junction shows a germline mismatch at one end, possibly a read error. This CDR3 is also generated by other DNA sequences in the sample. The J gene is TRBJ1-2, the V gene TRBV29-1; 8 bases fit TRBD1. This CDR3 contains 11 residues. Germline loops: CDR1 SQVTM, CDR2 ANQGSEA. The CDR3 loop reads CSVWTGNGYTF. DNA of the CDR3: TGTAGCGTTTGGACAGGGAATGGCTACACCTTC.

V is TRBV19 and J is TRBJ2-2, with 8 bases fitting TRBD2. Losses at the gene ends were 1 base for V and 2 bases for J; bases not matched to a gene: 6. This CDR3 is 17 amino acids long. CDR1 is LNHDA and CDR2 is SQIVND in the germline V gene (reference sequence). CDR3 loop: CASSIAGGPLNTGELFF. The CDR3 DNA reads TGTGCCAGTAGTATAGCGGGAGGGCCCTTAAACACCGGGGAGCTGTTTTTT.

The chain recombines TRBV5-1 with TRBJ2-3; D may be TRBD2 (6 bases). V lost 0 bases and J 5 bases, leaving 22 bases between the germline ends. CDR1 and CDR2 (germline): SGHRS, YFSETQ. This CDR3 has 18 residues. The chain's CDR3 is CASSLGFPRALGGDTQYF. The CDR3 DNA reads TGCGCCAGCAGCTTGGGGTTCCCCCGGGCCCTCGGGGGAGATACGCAGTATTTT.

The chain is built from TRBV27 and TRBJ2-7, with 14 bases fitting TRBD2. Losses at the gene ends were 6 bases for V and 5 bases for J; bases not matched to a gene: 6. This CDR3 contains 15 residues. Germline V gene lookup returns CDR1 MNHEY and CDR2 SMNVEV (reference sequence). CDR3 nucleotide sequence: TGTGCCAGCAGGGCGGGACTAGCGGGAGCCCACGAGCAGTACTTC. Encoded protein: CASRAGLAGAHEQYF.

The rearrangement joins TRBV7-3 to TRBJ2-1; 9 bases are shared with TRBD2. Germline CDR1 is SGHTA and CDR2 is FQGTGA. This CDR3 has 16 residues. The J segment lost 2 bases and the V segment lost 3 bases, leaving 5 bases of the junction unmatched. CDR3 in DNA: TGTGCCAGCAGCTTGGGCGGGAGGGTCGCCTACAATGAGCAGTTCTTC. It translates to CASSLGGRVAYNEQFF.